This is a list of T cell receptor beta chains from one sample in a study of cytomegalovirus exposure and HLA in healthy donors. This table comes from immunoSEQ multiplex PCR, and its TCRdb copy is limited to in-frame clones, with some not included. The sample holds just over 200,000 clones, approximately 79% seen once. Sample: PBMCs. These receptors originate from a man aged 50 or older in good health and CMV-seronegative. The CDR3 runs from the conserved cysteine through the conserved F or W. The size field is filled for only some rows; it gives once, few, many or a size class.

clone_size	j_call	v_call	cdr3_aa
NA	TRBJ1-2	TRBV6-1	CAPGPRRYGYTF
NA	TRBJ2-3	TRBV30	CAWSTRSLVRYSTDTQYF
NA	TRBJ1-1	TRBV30	CAWRTTGGTEAFF
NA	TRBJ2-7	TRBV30	CAWTITRTSGIPAYEQYF
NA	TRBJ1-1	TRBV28	CASSDRTGTEAFF
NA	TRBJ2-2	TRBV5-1	CASSLGTRLTGELFF
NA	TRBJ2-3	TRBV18	CASSPVPHVVRATDTQYF
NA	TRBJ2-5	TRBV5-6	CASSWWDRQETQYF
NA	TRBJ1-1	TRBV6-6	CASRDEMTGGKTEAFF
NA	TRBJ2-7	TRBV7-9	CASSGRSGQRYEQYF
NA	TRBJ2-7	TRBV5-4	CASRPDLYSYEQYF
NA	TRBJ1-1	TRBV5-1	CASSSGTGAGGPEAFF
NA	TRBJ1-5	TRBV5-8	CASSLSPQDSNQPQHF
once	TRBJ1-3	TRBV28	CASSFLPWQGGNTIYF
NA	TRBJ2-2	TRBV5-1	CASSTGQGVTGELFF
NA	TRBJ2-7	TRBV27	CATRGLAGGPQNF
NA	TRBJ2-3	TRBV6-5	CASSYTSTDTQYF
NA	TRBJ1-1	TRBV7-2	CASSLGVGLTTEAFF
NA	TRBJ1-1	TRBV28	CASRWRYTEAFF
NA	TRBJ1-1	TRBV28	CASRTTGGNTEAFF
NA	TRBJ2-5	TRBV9	CASSVAPATETQYF
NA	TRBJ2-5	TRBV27	CASRPTRQETQYF
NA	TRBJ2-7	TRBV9	CASSAPGQNYEQYF
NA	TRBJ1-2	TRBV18	CASSPAGRRVFGYTF
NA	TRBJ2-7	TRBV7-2	CASSASETGGAYEQYF
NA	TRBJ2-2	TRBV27	CASSLTGPGELFF
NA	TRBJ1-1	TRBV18	CASSPMANTEAFF
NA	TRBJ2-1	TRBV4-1	CASSSGGSLYNEQFF
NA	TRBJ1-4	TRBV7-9	CASSPTSQGATNEKLFF
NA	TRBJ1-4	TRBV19	CASSDRDRFNEKLFF
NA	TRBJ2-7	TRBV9	CASSVSGTGTYEQYF
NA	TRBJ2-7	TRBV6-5	CASRPDRGSGNEQYF
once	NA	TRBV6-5	CASRQDRSSYEQYF
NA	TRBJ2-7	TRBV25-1	CASSESSGAGVPYEQYF
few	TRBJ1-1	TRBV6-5	CASSSNDRNTEAFF
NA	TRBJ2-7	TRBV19	CASSSGLRTYEQYF
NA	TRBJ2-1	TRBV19	CASSQLAGALGEQFF
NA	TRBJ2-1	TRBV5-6	CASSLAGTSNEQFF
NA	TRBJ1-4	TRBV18	CASSLPPGEKLFF
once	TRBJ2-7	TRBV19	CASKRSSGSEYEQYF
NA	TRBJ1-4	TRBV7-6	CASSSRTGNNEKLFF
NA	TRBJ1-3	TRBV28	CASSDPGTRSGNTIYF
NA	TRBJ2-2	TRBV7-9	CASSLSGLAGVGELFF
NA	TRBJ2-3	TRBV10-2	CASSAADTQYF
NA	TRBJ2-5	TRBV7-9	CASSLGQGEYQETQYF
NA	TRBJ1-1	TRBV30	CAWSALREAFF
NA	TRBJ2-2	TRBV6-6	CASSPGGIANTGELFF
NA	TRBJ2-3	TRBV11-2	CASLHRDRGLVSTDTQYF
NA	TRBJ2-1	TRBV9	CASSVDPGGSNNEQFF
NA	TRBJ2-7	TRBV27	CASSGLELPYEQYF
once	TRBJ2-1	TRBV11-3	CASSARWGVSYNEQFF
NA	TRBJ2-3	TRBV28	CASSLGIADTDTQYF
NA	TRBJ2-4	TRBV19	CASSARAGLGVDIQYF